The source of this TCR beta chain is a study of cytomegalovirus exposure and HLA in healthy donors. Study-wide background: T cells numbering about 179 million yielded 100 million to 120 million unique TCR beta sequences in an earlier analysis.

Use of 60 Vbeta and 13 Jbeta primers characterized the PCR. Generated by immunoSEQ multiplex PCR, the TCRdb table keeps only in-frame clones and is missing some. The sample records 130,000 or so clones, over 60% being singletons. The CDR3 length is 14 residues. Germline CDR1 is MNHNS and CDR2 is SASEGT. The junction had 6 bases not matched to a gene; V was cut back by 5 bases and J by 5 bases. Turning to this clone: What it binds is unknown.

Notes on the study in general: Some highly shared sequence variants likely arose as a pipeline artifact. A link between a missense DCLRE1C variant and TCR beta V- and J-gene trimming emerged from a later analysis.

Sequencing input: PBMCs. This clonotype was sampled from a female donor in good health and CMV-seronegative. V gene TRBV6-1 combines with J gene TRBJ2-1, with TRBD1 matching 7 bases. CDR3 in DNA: TGTGCCAGCAGTATTGGGGACAGTCACAATGAGCAGTTCTTC. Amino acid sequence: CASSIGDSHNEQFF.